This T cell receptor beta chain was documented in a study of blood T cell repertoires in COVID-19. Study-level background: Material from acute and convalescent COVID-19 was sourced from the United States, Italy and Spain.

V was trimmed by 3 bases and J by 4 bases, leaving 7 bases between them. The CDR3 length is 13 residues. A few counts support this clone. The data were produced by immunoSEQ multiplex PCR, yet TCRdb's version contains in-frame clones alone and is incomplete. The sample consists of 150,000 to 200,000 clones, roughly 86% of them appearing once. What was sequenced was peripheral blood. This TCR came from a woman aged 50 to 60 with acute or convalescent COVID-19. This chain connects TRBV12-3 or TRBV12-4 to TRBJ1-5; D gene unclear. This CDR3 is CASSLKHNQPQHF. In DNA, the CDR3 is TGTGCCAGCAGTTTGAAACATAATCAGCCCCAGCATTTT.